Shown below are 10 T cell receptor beta chains from a single sample sequenced in a study of technical replicates of blood from a handful of donors. The table came from immunoSEQ multiplex PCR; TCRdb's copy has only in-frame clones and leaves some out. Here the sample spans 60,000 to 85,000 clones, 94% being singletons. Sequencing was carried out using T cells isolated from PBMCs. All receptors derive from a human donor in good health.

This sequence joins TRBV19 and TRBJ2-5; 9 bases align to TRBD2. The CDR3 has 15 residues. The germline V gene encodes CDR1 LNHDA and CDR2 SQIVND (reference sequence). Unmatched junction bases numbered 8, after V lost 5 bases and J lost 4 bases. The CDR3 DNA sequence: TGTGCCAGTAGTCCCAGGACTAGCGATGGAGAGACCCAGTACTTC. This gives the protein CASSPRTSDGETQYF.

The V call is TRBV30, the J call TRBJ1-1; D is uncertain. This CDR3 comprises 13 residues. CDR1 and CDR2 (germline): GTSNPN, SVGIG (reference sequence). V lost 3 bases to trimming and J lost 1 base, with 9 bases between them. CDR3 in DNA: TGTGCCTGGAGACACAGTCAGAACACTGAAGCTTTCTTT. Translating it yields CAWRHSQNTEAFF.

The chain is built from TRBV30 and TRBJ1-2; 7 bases map to TRBD1. The CDR3 contains 14 residues. J gave up 4 bases and V 4 bases, and 9 bases lay outside the gene matches. Germline V lookup: CDR1 GTSNPN, CDR2 SVGIG (reference sequence). CDR3 nucleotides: TGTGCCTGGAAGATCAAGGGGGACAGCTATGGCTACACCTTC. Translation: CAWKIKGDSYGYTF.

For the CDR3, the DNA is TGTGCCAGCACAGGGGTCACTGAAGCTTTCTTT. Protein product: CASTGVTEAFF. The chain has TRBV25-1 and TRBJ1-1; D possibly corresponds to TRBD1 (6 bases). Germline-derived CDR1 and CDR2 are MGHDK and SYGVNS. The ends were cut back, 7 bases at V and 4 bases at J, with 7 bases in the middle. This CDR3 has 11 residues.

V and J are TRBV9 and TRBJ1-1, with D uncertain. The V end was cut by 4 bases, the J end by 5 bases, with 15 bases between. The germline V gene has CDR1 SGDLS and CDR2 YYNGEE. The CDR3 covers 14 residues. The CDR3: CASSYDGSRTEAFF. The CDR3 DNA sequence: TGTGCCAGCAGCTACGATGGGTCCAGGACTGAAGCTTTCTTT.

The chain links TRBV5-1 to TRBJ1-4; D uncertain. Trimming left V 1 base short and J 0 bases short, with 7 bases between. CDR1 is SGHRS, CDR2 YFSETQ, per germline. The CDR3 runs to 15 residues. Written as DNA, the CDR3 is TGCGCCAGCAGCTTGTACGGGACAACTAATGAAAAACTGTTTTTT. Protein sequence: CASSLYGTTNEKLFF. Supplemented by reference TRBV5-1 and TRBJ1-4, the full variable domain reads KAGVTQTPRYLIKTRGQQVTLSCSPISGHRSVSWYQQTPGQGLQFLFEYFSETQRNKGNFPGRFSGRQFSNSRSEMNVSTLELGDSALYLCASSLYGTTNEKLFFGSGTQLSVL.

The chain carries TRBV28 and TRBJ2-4, with 9 positions matching TRBD1. Germline V lookup: CDR1 MDHEN, CDR2 SYDVKM. This CDR3 region has 15 residues. J was trimmed by 7 bases and V by 1 base; bases with no gene match: 5. The CDR3 region has the DNA TGTGCCAGCAGTTTATCTTGGACAGGGGTGAACATTCAGTACTTC. Translated, it gives CASSLSWTGVNIQYF.

The V call is TRBV28, the J call TRBJ2-1; 8 positions match TRBD2. CDR1 and CDR2 (germline): MDHEN, SYDVKM. The CDR3 spans 18 residues. V shed 7 bases and J 1 base; nucleotides not matched to a gene: 15. This CDR3 is CASTETSEADYSYNEQFF. The CDR3 DNA reads as TGTGCCAGCACCGAGACTAGCGAGGCCGACTATTCCTACAATGAGCAGTTCTTC.

The V gene is TRBV7-3, the J gene TRBJ1-1, with D uncertain. CDR1 and CDR2 from the germline V gene are SGHTA and FQGTGA. Trimming left V 3 bases short and J 5 bases short, with 10 bases between. CDR3 length: 13 amino acids. The CDR3 reads CASSFALNTEAFF. The CDR3 nucleotides are TGTGCCAGCAGCTTCGCGCTAAATACTGAAGCTTTCTTT.

The chain's CDR3 is CASSLVVRPDEAFF. CDR3 in DNA: TGTGCCAGCAGCTTAGTGGTGAGGCCCGACGAAGCTTTCTTT. The chain joins TRBV11-2 to TRBJ1-1; D ambiguous. Germline V CDR1 and CDR2: SGHAT, FQNNGV. V lost 1 base and J lost 8, with 14 bases in between. The CDR3 totals 14 residues.